This TCR beta chain was sequenced in a study of blood T cell repertoires in COVID-19. The wider study: The samples span acute and convalescent COVID-19 from the United States, Italy and Spain. From T cells, B-cell-depleted T cells, or PBMCs came the material, which was cDNA or gDNA.

The authors' processing: Nucleated cell number was recorded as an estimate derived from reference gene primer amplification. Method: immunoSEQ multiplex PCR; TCRdb's copy keeps in-frame clones and lacks some. V, J and clone size are those of that table, while D and trimming were read from the DNA. The sample includes around 170,000 clones, roughly four fifths of them seen just once. V shed 8 bases, J shed 0 bases, and the junction held 7 bases outside the gene matches. Germline lookup yields CDR1 LNHDA and CDR2 SQIVND (reference sequence). The CDR3 extends over 18 amino acids. The receptor was isolated from a woman aged 40 to 50 with acute or convalescent COVID-19. The V gene is TRBV19, the J gene TRBJ2-1; 16 nucleotides match TRBD2. Sequencing was carried out using peripheral blood. Here the CDR3 reads CASQPGLAGGLSYNEQFF. The CDR3, as DNA: TGTGCCAGTCAACCGGGACTAGCGGGAGGGCTCTCCTACAATGAGCAGTTCTTC. The full variable domain, its missing parts supplied by reference TRBV19 and TRBJ2-1, is DGGITQSPKYLFRKEGQNVTLSCEQNLNHDAMYWYRQDPGQGLRLIYYSQIVNDFQKGDIAEGYSVSREKKESFPLTVTSAQKNPTAFYLCASQPGLAGGLSYNEQFFGPGTRLTVL.